The sequence of this T cell receptor beta chain was determined in a study of shared clonotypes between healthy human individuals. Study-level points and caveats: How much donors shared clonotypes was expected to be affected by sequencing depth. Large sequencing depth failed to make sorted-subset sequencing complete, rarefaction showed. Clonotypes shared by all four sorted-subset donors had higher generation probabilities than non-shared clonotypes.

On this clone: Its specificity is not known.

TCRdb keeps only in-frame clones here, not all; method: immunoSEQ multiplex PCR. This sample yields around 600,000 clones, of which approximately 96% are seen a single time; 0.11% belongs to the top ten. CDR3 length equals 13 residues. After removal of 8 bases from V and 3 bases from J, the junction contained 7 bases not matched to a gene. Germline CDR1 and CDR2: MNHEY and SVGAGI. Terminally differentiated effector memory CD45RA+ cells were excluded from the naive CD8 cells, which were CD45RO-negative and positively selected for CCR7. The chain has TRBV6-5 and TRBJ2-7; 7 bases are a match to TRBD1. Sequenced: naive CD8+ T cells sorted from blood. The TCR originated in a woman between 25 and 40 years old in good health. CDR3 sequence (DNA): TGTGCCAGCGGCCCGGGACAGTACTACGAGCAGTACTTC. Its protein is CASGPGQYYEQYF.